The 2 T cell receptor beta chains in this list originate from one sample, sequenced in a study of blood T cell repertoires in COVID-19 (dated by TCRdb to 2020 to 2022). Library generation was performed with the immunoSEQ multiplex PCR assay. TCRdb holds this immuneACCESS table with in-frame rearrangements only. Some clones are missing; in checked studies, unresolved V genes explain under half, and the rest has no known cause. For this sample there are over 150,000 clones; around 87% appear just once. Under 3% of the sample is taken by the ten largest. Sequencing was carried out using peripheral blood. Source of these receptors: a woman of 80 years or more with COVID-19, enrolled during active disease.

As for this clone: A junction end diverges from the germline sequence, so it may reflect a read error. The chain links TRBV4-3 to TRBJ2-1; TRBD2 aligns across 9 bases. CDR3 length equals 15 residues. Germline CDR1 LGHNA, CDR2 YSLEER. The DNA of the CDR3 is TGCGTCAGCAGCCATAGCGGGAGTGGGGACAATGAGCAGTTCTTC. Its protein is CVSSHSGSGDNEQFF.

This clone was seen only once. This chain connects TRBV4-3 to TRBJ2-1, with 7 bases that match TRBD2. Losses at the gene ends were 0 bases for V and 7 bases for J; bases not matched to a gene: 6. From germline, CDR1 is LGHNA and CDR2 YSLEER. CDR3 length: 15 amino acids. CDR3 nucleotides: TGCGCCAGCAGCCAAGATAGGAGCGGGATTAATGAGCAGTTCTTC. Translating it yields CASSQDRSGINEQFF.